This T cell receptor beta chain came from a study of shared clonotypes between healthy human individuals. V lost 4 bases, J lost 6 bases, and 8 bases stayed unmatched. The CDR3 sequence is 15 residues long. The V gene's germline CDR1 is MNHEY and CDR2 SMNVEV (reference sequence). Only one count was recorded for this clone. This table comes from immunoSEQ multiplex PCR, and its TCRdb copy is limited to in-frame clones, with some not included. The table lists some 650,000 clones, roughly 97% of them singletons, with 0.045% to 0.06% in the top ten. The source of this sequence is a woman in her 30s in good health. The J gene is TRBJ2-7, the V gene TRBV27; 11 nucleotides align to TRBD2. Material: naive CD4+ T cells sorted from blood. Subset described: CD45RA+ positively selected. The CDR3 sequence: CASSSRGLAAFEQYF. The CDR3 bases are TGTGCCAGCAGTTCCAGGGGACTAGCGGCTTTCGAGCAGTACTTC.